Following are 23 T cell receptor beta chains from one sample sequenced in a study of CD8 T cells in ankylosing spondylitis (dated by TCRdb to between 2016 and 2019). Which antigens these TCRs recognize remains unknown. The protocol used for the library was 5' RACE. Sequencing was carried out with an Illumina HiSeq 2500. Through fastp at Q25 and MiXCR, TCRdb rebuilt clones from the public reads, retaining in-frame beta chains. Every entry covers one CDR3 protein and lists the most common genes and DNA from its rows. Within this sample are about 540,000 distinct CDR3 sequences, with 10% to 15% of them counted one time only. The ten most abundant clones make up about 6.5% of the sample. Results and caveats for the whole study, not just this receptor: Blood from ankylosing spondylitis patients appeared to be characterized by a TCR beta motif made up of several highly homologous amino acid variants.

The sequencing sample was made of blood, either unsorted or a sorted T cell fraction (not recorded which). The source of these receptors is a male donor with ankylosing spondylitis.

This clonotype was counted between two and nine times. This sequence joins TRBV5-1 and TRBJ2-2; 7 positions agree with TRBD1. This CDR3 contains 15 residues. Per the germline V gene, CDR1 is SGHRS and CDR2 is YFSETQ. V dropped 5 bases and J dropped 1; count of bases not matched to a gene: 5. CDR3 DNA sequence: TGCGCCAGCAGAAAGAGGGACAGGAACACCGGGGAGCTGTTTTTT. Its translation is CASRKRDRNTGELFF. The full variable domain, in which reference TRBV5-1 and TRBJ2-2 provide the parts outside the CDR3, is KAGVTQTPRYLIKTRGQQVTLSCSPISGHRSVSWYQQTPGQGLQFLFEYFSETQRNKGNFPGRFSGRQFSNSRSEMNVSTLELGDSALYLCASRKRDRNTGELFFGEGSRLTVL.

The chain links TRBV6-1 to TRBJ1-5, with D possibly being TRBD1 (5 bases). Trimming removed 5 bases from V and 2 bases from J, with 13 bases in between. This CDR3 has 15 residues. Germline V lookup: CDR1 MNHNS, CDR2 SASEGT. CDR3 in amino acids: CASSPGTSGNQPQHF. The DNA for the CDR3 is TGTGCCAGCAGTCCCGGGACTTCTGGCAATCAGCCCCAGCATTTT.

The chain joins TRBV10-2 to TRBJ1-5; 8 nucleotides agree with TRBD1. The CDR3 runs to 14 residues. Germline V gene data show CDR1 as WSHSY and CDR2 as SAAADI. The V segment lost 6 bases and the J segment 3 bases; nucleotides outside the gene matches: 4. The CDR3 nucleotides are TGCGCCAGCAGGGCAGGGGGCAACAATCAGCCCCAGCATTTT. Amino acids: CASRAGGNNQPQHF.

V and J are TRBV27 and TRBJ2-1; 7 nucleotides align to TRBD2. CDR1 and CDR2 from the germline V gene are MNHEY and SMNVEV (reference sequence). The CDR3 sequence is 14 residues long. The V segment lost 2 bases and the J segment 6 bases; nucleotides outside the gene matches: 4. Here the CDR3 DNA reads TGTGCCAGCAGTTTAATAGCGGGCATCAATGAGCAGTTCTTC. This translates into CASSLIAGINEQFF.

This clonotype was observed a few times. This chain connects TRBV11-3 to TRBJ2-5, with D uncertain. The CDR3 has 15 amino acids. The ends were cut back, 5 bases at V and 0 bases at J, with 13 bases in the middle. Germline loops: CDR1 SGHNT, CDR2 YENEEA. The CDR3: CASSDGRVYQETQYF. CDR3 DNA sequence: TGTGCCAGCAGCGACGGTAGGGTGTACCAAGAGACCCAGTACTTC.

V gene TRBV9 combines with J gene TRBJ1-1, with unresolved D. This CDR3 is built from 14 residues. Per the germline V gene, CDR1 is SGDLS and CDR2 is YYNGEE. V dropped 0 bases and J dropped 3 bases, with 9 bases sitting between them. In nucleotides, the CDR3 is TGTGCCAGCAGCGTAGTTCTGGGCCACACTGAAGCTTTCTTT. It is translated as CASSVVLGHTEAFF.

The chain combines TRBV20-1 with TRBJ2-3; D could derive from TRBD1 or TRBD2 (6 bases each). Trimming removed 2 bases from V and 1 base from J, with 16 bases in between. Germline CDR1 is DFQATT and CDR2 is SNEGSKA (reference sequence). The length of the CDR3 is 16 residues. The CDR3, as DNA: TGCAGTGCTAGACCGGCCGATAGGGGGGGCACAGATACGCAGTATTTT. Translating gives CSARPADRGGTDTQYF.

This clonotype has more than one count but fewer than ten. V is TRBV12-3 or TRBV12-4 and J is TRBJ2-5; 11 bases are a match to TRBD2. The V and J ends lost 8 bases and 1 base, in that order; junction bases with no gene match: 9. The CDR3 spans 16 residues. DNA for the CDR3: TGTGCCAGCGGACGAACTAGCGGGAGCGGCCAAGAGACCCAGTACTTC. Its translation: CASGRTSGSGQETQYF.

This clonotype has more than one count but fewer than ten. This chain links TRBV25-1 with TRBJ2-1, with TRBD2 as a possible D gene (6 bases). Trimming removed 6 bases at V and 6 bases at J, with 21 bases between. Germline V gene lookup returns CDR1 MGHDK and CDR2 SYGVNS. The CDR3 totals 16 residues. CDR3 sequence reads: CASSRTGGDLANEQFF. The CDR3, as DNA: TGTGCCAGCAGCCGAACAGGAGGGGATCTAGCCAATGAGCAGTTCTTC.

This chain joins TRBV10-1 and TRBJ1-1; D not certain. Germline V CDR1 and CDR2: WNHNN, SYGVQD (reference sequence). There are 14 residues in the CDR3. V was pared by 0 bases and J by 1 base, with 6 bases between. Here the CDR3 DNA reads TGCGCCAGCAGTGAGTCCCGGGCGAACACTGAAGCTTTCTTT. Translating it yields CASSESRANTEAFF.

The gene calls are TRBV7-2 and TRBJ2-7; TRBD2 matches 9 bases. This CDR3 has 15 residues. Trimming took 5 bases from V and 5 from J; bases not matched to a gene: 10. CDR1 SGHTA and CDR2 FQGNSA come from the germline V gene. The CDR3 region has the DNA TGTGCCAGCAGCCTACGGACTAGCGTTGCCCACGAGCAGTACTTC. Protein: CASSLRTSVAHEQYF.

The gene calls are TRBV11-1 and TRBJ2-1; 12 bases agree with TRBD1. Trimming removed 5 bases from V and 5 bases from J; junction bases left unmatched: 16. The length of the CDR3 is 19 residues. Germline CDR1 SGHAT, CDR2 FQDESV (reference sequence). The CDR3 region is CASSPGTGGSAETDNEQFF. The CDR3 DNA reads TGTGCCAGCAGCCCCGGGACAGGGGGCTCTGCGGAGACGGACAATGAGCAGTTCTTC.

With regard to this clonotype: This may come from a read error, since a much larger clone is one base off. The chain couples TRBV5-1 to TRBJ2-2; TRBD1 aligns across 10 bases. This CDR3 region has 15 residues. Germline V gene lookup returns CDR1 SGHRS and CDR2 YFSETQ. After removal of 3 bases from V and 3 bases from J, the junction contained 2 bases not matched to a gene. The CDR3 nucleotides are TGCGCCAGCAGCTCCGGGACAGGGGACACCGGGGAGCTGTTTTTT. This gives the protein CASSSGTGDTGELFF.

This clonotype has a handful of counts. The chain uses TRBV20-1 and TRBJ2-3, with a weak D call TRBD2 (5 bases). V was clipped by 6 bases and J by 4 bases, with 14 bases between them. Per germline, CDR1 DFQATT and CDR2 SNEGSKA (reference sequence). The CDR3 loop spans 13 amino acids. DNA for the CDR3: TGCAGTGCAGGGAGTAGGCCCGCAGATACGCAGTATTTT. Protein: CSAGSRPADTQYF.

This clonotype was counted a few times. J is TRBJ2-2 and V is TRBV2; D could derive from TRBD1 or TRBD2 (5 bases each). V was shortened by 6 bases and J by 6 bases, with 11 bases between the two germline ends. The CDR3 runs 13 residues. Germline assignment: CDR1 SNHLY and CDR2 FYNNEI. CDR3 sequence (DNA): TGTGCCAGCAGCGTTCAGGGACCCGGGGAGCTGTTTTTT. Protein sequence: CASSVQGPGELFF.

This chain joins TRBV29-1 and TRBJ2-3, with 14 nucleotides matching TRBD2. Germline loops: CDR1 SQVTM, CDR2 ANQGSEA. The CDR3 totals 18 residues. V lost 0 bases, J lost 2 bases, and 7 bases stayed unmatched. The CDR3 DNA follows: TGCAGCGTTGAAGACGCGACTAGCGGGAGGGCCGTCACAGATACGCAGTATTTT. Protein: CSVEDATSGRAVTDTQYF.

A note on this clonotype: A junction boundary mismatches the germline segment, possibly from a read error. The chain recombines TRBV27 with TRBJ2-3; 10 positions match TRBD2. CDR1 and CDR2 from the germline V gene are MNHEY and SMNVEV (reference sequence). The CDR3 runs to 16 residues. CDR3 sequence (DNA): TGTGCCAGCCGTTTAGTAGATCTAGCGGGGGCAGATACGCAGTATTTT. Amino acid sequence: CASRLVDLAGADTQYF.

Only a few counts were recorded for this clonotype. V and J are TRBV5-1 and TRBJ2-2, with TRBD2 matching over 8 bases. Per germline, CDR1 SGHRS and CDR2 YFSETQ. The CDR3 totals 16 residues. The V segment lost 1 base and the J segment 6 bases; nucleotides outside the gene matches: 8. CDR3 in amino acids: CASSLLGAGEPGELFF. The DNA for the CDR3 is TGCGCCAGCAGCTTGTTAGGAGCGGGAGAACCCGGGGAGCTGTTTTTT. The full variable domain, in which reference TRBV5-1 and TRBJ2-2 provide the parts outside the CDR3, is KAGVTQTPRYLIKTRGQQVTLSCSPISGHRSVSWYQQTPGQGLQFLFEYFSETQRNKGNFPGRFSGRQFSNSRSEMNVSTLELGDSALYLCASSLLGAGEPGELFFGEGSRLTVL.

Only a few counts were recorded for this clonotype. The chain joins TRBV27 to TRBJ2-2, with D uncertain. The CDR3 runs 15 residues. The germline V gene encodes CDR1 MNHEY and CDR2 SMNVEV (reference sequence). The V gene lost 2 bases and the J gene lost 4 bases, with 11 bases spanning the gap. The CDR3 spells CASSLVGIRTGELFF. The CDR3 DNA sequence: TGTGCCAGCAGTTTAGTAGGGATCCGCACCGGGGAGCTGTTTTTT.

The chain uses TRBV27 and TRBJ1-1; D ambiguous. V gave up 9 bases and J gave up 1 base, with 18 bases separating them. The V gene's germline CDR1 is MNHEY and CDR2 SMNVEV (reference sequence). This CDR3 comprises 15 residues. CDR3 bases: TGTGCCAGGGGTCCTTGTCCGGAATCGAACACTGAAGCTTTCTTT. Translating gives CARGPCPESNTEAFF.

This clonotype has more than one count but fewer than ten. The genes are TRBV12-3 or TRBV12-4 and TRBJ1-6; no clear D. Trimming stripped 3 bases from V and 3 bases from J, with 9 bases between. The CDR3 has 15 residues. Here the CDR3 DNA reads TGTGCCAGCAGTTTCCCAAACCGCTATAATTCACCCCTCCACTTT. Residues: CASSFPNRYNSPLHF.

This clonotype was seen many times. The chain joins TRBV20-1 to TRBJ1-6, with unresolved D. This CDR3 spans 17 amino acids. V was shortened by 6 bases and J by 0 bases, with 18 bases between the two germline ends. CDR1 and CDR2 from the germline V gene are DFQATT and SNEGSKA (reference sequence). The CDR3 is CSAQPASGSSYNSPLHF. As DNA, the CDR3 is TGCAGTGCACAACCCGCCAGTGGAAGCTCCTATAATTCACCCCTCCACTTT.

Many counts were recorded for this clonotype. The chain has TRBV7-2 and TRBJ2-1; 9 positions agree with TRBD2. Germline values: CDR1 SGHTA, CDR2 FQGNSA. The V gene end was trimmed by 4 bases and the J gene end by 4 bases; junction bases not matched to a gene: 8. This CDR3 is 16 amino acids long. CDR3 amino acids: CASSWYSGRSYNEQFF. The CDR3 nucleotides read TGTGCCAGCAGCTGGTATAGCGGGAGATCGTACAATGAGCAGTTCTTC.